This T cell receptor beta chain originates from a study of T-cell reconstitution after alpha-beta-depleted transplantation in children. Remarks on this clonotype: The antigen is undetermined. Being one base from a much bigger clone, this may be a read error.

Library preparation (for TCRbeta) was performed with unique molecular identifiers. TCRdb reprocessed the PCR reads via MiXCR and lists one record per CDR3 protein. The sample comprises roughly 200,000 distinct CDR3 sequences, under 8.5% of which are singletons, and about 5.9% rests with the top ten. Findings and caveats of the study: T-cell counts and diversity at one year following transplant were attributed mainly to newly produced T cells. Reportedly, roughly two months post-transplant, alpha-beta T cells arose from several hundred expanded graft clones.

V was clipped by 4 bases and J by 6 bases, with 8 bases between them. Germline V gives CDR1 SQVTM, CDR2 ANQGSEA. The CDR3 sequence is 11 residues long. The chain recombines TRBV29-1 with TRBJ2-3; a weak D match, TRBD1 (6 bases). The receptor's source is a boy between 2 and 10 years old with acute lymphoblastic leukemia, due to receive a stem cell transplant. Sequences were derived from PBMCs, sampled before TCRalphabeta/CD19-depleted stem cell transplant. In DNA, the CDR3 is TGCAGCGTTGGCAGGGGTGATACGCAGTATTTT. Translation gives CSVGRGDTQYF.